The entry that follows covers one T cell receptor (beta chain) sequence. The target antigen is unknown. Primers for the PCR totalled 60 Vbeta and 13 Jbeta. Assay used: immunoSEQ multiplex PCR; TCRdb lists only in-frame clones, some missing. The sample has 150,000 to 160,000 clones; 75% to 85% are singletons. The entry originates in a study of cytomegalovirus exposure and HLA in healthy donors. At the level of the study: A prior analysis found about 120 million unique TCR beta sequences from 170 million or so T cells. Study-level findings and limits: Several of the most significant clusters appeared linked to common viral pathogens, based on a later analysis. Relative to equally common others, HLA-associated TCR beta chains showed greater clonal expansion in a later analysis. Researchers reported that a few CMV-associated chains were confirmed in vitro as CMV antigen-specific.

Germline assignment: CDR1 MDHEN and CDR2 SYDVKM. V gave up 5 bases and J gave up 2 bases; unmatched junction bases: 6. The CDR3 spans 15 residues. The TCR comes from a man aged 25-40 years in good health and CMV-seropositive. The J gene is TRBJ1-2, the V gene TRBV28; 9 bases fit TRBD1. The sample was PBMCs. This CDR3 reads CASSLQGAQNYGYTF. In nucleotides, the CDR3 is TGTGCCAGCAGTCTACAGGGGGCGCAAAACTATGGCTACACCTTC.